The clone carrying this T cell receptor (beta chain) was detected only a few times. The target antigen is unknown. Germline V lookup: CDR1 SGHRS, CDR2 YFSETQ. The CDR3 runs 15 residues. V shed 2 bases and J shed 1 base, with 13 bases lying between them. This entry is derived from a study of response to subunit inactivated influenza vaccine. Study results and limitations: The study's authors posited that every seasonal influenza vaccination enlists few new T cells.

TCRdb independently ran MiXCR on the RT-PCR reads; one entry per CDR3 protein. The sample has hundreds of thousands of distinct CDR3 sequences, about 14% seen once. The chain recombines TRBV5-1 with TRBJ2-7; the D gene is possibly TRBD1 (6 bases). The sample consisted of PBMCs from blood, taken 14 to 15 days before vaccination. The clonotype was recovered from a man aged 45-65 years who received an inactivated influenza vaccine. CDR3 nucleotides: TGCGCCAGCAGCTTTTTGGGGGCAAATTCCTACGAGCAGTACTTC. Translated: CASSFLGANSYEQYF.